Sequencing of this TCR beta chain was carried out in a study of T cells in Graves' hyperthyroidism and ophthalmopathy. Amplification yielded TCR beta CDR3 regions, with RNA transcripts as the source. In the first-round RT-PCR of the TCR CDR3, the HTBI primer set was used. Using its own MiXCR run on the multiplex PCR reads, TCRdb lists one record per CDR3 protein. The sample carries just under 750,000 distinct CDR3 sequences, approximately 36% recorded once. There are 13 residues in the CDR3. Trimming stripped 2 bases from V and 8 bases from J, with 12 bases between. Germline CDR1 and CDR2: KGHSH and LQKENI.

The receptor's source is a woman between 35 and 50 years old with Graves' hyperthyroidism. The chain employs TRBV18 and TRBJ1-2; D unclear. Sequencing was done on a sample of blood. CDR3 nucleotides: TGTGCCAGCTCACCAAACCGGGTTCGGGGCTACACCTTC. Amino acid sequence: CASSPNRVRGYTF.